Each of the 26 T cell receptor beta chains below was sequenced from the same sample in a study of blood T cell repertoires in COVID-19 (TCRdb year 2020). Receptor libraries were prepared by the immunoSEQ multiplex PCR assay. TCRdb took over this immuneACCESS table, retaining in-frame rearrangements with V and J assigned. Such tables are incomplete; in checked studies, under half of the missing clones stem from an unresolved V gene, and the remainder is unexplained. The sample has roughly 280,000 clones on record, 70% to 90% of them singletons. The top ten clonotypes cover about 11% of the sample. Sequences were obtained from peripheral blood. The receptors stem from a woman between 65 and 79 years old with acute or convalescent COVID-19.

The CDR3 DNA sequence: TGTGCCAGCAGTTACCAGCCAGGTTCTCGGACACCCCTCCACTTT. It yields the protein CASSYQPGSRTPLHF. J is TRBJ1-6 and V is TRBV6-5; D gene uncertain. With 2 bases removed from V and 11 bases from J, the gap between germline ends came to 16 bases. The germline gives CDR1 MNHEY, CDR2 SVGAGI. The CDR3 runs 15 residues.

This chain joins TRBV11-2 and TRBJ2-1, with D maybe TRBD1 (6 bases). The CDR3 is made up of 15 amino acids. Germline-derived CDR1 and CDR2 are SGHAT and FQNNGV. V was clipped by 0 bases and J by 5 bases, with 11 bases between them. The CDR3 loop reads CASSLDRTVNNEQFF. The CDR3 bases are TGTGCCAGCAGCTTAGATAGGACAGTCAACAATGAGCAGTTCTTC.

The chain is built from TRBV21-1 and TRBJ1-3; the DNA was not used to check the table's D call, TRBD1. TRBV21-1 is termed a pseudogene. The length of the CDR3 is 17 residues. CDR3 DNA: TGTGCCAGCAGCAAAGGTACAGGGGGGGGCGCAGGAAACACCATATATTTT. Encoded protein: CASSKGTGGGAGNTIYF.

The rearrangement links TRBV2 to TRBJ2-1, with 8 bases fitting TRBD1. Germline values: CDR1 SNHLY, CDR2 FYNNEI. The V gene end was trimmed by 8 bases and the J gene end by 8 bases; junction bases not matched to a gene: 11. The CDR3 extends over 14 amino acids. CDR3 sequence: CASGVETGADEQFF. DNA for the CDR3: TGTGCCAGCGGTGTAGAGACAGGGGCTGATGAGCAGTTCTTC. The full variable domain, its missing parts supplied by reference TRBV2 and TRBJ2-1, is EPEVTQTPSHQVTQMGQEVILRCVPISNHLYFYWYRQILGQKVEFLVSFYNNEISEKSEIFDDQFSVERPDGSNFTLKIRSTKLEDSAMYFCASGVETGADEQFFGPGTRLTVL.

This clone was seen more than once but under ten times. This chain links TRBV7-2 with TRBJ1-5, with D unresolved. The CDR3 runs 15 residues. V lost 1 base and J 0 bases, leaving 7 bases between the germline ends. Germline lookup yields CDR1 SGHTA and CDR2 FQGNSA. The CDR3 coding sequence is TGTGCCAGCAGCTTAGGTACTTATAGCAATCAGCCCCAGCATTTT. Translated, it gives CASSLGTYSNQPQHF. The entire variable domain, with the rest obtained from reference TRBV7-2 and TRBJ1-5, is as follows: GAGVSQSPSNKVTEKGKDVELRCDPISGHTALYWYRQSLGQGLEFLIYFQGNSAPDKSGLPSDRFSAERTGGSVSTLTIQRTQQEDSAVYLCASSLGTYSNQPQHFGDGTRLSIL.

The rearrangement joins TRBV3-1 (or the pseudogene TRBV3-2) to TRBJ2-5, with D possibly being TRBD1 (6 bases). V was cut by 5 bases and J by 5 bases, with 9 bases left in between. The germline gives CDR1 LGHDT, CDR2 YNNKEL (reference sequence). CDR3 length: 12 amino acids. CDR3 in DNA: TGTGCCAGCAGCTGGGGGCGGGAGACCCAGTACTTC. Translating it yields CASSWGRETQYF.

The genes are TRBV7-2 and TRBJ2-5; D is unclear. CDR3 length equals 16 residues. Germline V gene data show CDR1 as SGHTA and CDR2 as FQGNSA. V was pared by 4 bases and J by 1 base, with 16 bases between. In DNA, the CDR3 is TGTGCCAGCAGCTCATCTTCCCGGAGCGTCCAAGAGACCCAGTACTTC. Amino acid sequence: CASSSSSRSVQETQYF.

The rearrangement uses TRBV15 and TRBJ1-3; the D gene is possibly TRBD1 (5 bases). CDR1 and CDR2 from the germline V gene are LNHNV and YYDKDF (reference sequence). The CDR3 is made up of 15 amino acids. V dropped 0 bases and J dropped 4 bases, with 10 bases sitting between them. The CDR3 here is CATSRDRVNGNTIYF. DNA of the CDR3: TGTGCCACCAGCAGAGACAGGGTGAACGGAAACACCATATATTTT.

The V call is TRBV5-4, the J call TRBJ2-1; possibly TRBD1 for D (6 bases). Looked up from germline, CDR1 is SGHNT and CDR2 is YYREEE (reference sequence). V was pared by 0 bases and J by 2 bases, with 9 bases between. The CDR3 extends over 15 amino acids. The CDR3 reads CASSLEWGPYNEQFF. The CDR3 DNA reads as TGTGCCAGCAGCTTGGAGTGGGGGCCCTACAATGAGCAGTTCTTC.

The chain recombines TRBV3-1 (or the pseudogene TRBV3-2) with TRBJ2-2; possibly TRBD2 for D (7 bases). The ends were cut back, 1 base at V and 2 bases at J, with 11 bases in the middle. The CDR3 consists of 16 residues. CDR1 and CDR2 (germline): LGHDT, YNNKEL (reference sequence). The CDR3 coding sequence is TGTGCCAGCAGCCAAGCGGGGGGCTTAAACACCGGGGAGCTGTTTTTT. It encodes CASSQAGGLNTGELFF.

In this sample, this clone turned up a few times. The chain carries TRBV18 and TRBJ2-7; tentatively, D is TRBD2 (5 bases). CDR1 is KGHSH, CDR2 LQKENI, per germline. Trimming removed 1 base at V and 3 bases at J, with 10 bases between. CDR3 size: 14 residues. This chain's CDR3 is CASSPRQEVYEQYF. CDR3 bases: TGTGCCAGCTCACCACGCCAGGAGGTCTACGAGCAGTACTTC.

The chain carries TRBV4-1 and TRBJ2-5; 9 nucleotides agree with TRBD1. This CDR3 spans 15 amino acids. The J segment lost 2 bases and the V segment lost 4 bases, leaving 5 bases of the junction unmatched. Per the germline V gene, CDR1 is MGHRA and CDR2 is YSYEKL. CDR3 sequence: CASSLSGTGQETQYF. Here the CDR3 DNA reads TGCGCCAGCAGCCTATCCGGGACAGGGCAAGAGACCCAGTACTTC.

This chain connects TRBV24-1 to TRBJ2-2; 9 bases map to TRBD2. V lost 7 bases to trimming and J lost 7 bases; unmatched junction nucleotides: 15. This CDR3 has 17 residues. Germline CDR1 KGHDR, CDR2 SFDVKD. The CDR3 nucleotides read TGTGCCACCAGCTTGGGTGGTGAAGCGGGGGGCCTCGGGGAGCTGTTTTTT. Its translation is CATSLGGEAGGLGELFF.

The chain links TRBV11-2 to TRBJ1-1; 9 positions match TRBD1. Germline V gene data show CDR1 as SGHAT and CDR2 as FQNNGV. The CDR3 is 13 residues long. The V segment lost 5 bases and the J segment 6 bases; nucleotides outside the gene matches: 4. This CDR3 reads CASSQQGAAEAFF. In DNA form, the CDR3 reads TGTGCCAGCAGCCAACAGGGGGCTGCTGAAGCTTTCTTT.

This chain joins TRBV30 and TRBJ1-2; TRBD1 matches at 8 bases. This CDR3 contains 13 residues. The V segment lost 4 bases and the J segment 4 bases; nucleotides outside the gene matches: 5. Germline V gene lookup returns CDR1 GTSNPN and CDR2 SVGIG (reference sequence). CDR3 sequence: CAWKFGQGYGYTF. For the CDR3, the DNA is TGTGCCTGGAAGTTCGGACAGGGCTATGGCTACACCTTC.

This chain uses TRBV2 with TRBJ2-3; 7 positions agree with TRBD2. CDR1 and CDR2 (germline): SNHLY, FYNNEI. Trimming removed 6 bases from V and 0 bases from J; junction bases left unmatched: 9. The CDR3 totals 16 residues. CDR3 loop: CASSSQRGESTDTQYF. Written as DNA, the CDR3 is TGTGCCAGCAGCTCCCAGCGGGGCGAGAGCACAGATACGCAGTATTTT.

V and J are TRBV9 and TRBJ2-1; the match to TRBD2 covers 11 bases. This CDR3 region has 15 residues. The germline V gene has CDR1 SGDLS and CDR2 YYNGEE. V shed 0 bases and J 7 bases; nucleotides not matched to a gene: 3. CDR3 sequence: CASSVVAGGTNEQFF. The CDR3 DNA reads as TGTGCCAGCAGCGTAGTAGCGGGGGGGACAAATGAGCAGTTCTTC.

The chain has TRBV27 and TRBJ1-2; 8 bases are shared with TRBD1. With V trimmed by 8 bases and J by 8 bases, 25 bases remained unmatched. Germline V gene lookup returns CDR1 MNHEY and CDR2 SMNVEV (reference sequence). CDR3 length: 18 residues. CDR3: CASGFRLDRAVGLEGYTF. In DNA, the CDR3 is TGTGCCAGCGGCTTTCGGCTGGACAGGGCTGTAGGCTTGGAGGGCTACACCTTC.

The chain is built from TRBV5-6 and TRBJ1-4; possible D gene TRBD1, 5 bases. Looked up from germline, CDR1 is SGHDT and CDR2 is YYEEEE. Trimming removed 2 bases at V and 8 bases at J, with 13 bases between. CDR3 length: 14 amino acids. DNA for the CDR3: TGTGCCAGCAGCTTAAGGGGCTTAGGGGAAAAACTGTTTTTT. Protein: CASSLRGLGEKLFF.

This clone was counted a single time. The genes are TRBV5-5 and TRBJ2-3, with TRBD1 matching 8 bases. The CDR3 has 15 residues. The V segment lost 4 bases and the J segment 4 bases; nucleotides outside the gene matches: 8. CDR1 SGHKS and CDR2 YYEKEE come from the germline V gene (reference sequence). CDR3 sequence reads: CASSLRDRSSDTQYF. CDR3 bases: TGTGCCAGCAGCCTCCGGGACAGGTCATCAGATACGCAGTATTTT.

As for this clone: Other DNA sequences of this sample code for an identical CDR3. The V call is TRBV6-5, the J call TRBJ1-5; unclear D gene. CDR1 MNHEY and CDR2 SVGAGI come from the germline V gene. This CDR3 region has 13 residues. Trimming shortened V by 6 bases and J by 4 bases, and 10 bases separated the two germline ends. CDR3 sequence reads: CASSPRSNQPQHF. The CDR3 region has the DNA TGTGCCAGCAGCCCCCGCAGTAATCAGCCCCAGCATTTT.

CDR3 DNA sequence: TGTGCCAGCAGCGTCGGGGGGGCCGGGAGTTTAGAGACCCAGTACTTC. Encoded protein: CASSVGGAGSLETQYF. This sequence joins TRBV7-8 and TRBJ2-5; 8 bases line up with TRBD2. Germline assignment: CDR1 SGHVS and CDR2 FQNEAQ. V lost 5 bases to trimming and J lost 4 bases; unmatched junction nucleotides: 12. This CDR3 comprises 16 residues.

This chain links TRBV5-1 with TRBJ2-1; 11 bases match TRBD2. The ends lost 4 bases at V and 3 bases at J; junction bases unmatched: 9. Germline CDR1 reads SGHRS; CDR2 reads YFSETQ. This CDR3 is built from 17 residues. DNA of the CDR3: TGCGCCAGCAGCACGGGGACTAGCGGACCGGGCTACAATGAGCAGTTCTTC. This sequence encodes CASSTGTSGPGYNEQFF. The full variable domain, in which reference TRBV5-1 and TRBJ2-1 provide the parts outside the CDR3, is KAGVTQTPRYLIKTRGQQVTLSCSPISGHRSVSWYQQTPGQGLQFLFEYFSETQRNKGNFPGRFSGRQFSNSRSEMNVSTLELGDSALYLCASSTGTSGPGYNEQFFGPGTRLTVL.

This chain links TRBV15 with TRBJ1-5, with TRBD1 as a possible D gene (5 bases). The V end was cut by 0 bases, the J end by 6 bases, with 15 bases between. Germline-derived CDR1 and CDR2 are LNHNV and YYDKDF (reference sequence). The CDR3 sequence is 16 residues long. The CDR3 sequence: CATSRDLMGGGQPQHF. DNA for the CDR3: TGTGCCACCAGCAGAGATCTGATGGGGGGTGGTCAGCCCCAGCATTTT.

In this sample, this clone turned up once. The chain couples TRBV5-1 to TRBJ2-7, with D tentatively TRBD2 (5 bases). Germline values: CDR1 SGHRS, CDR2 YFSETQ. V was pared by 2 bases and J by 4 bases, with 16 bases between. The CDR3 is 15 amino acids. CDR3 amino acids: CASSFSAGRTYEQYF. The CDR3 DNA follows: TGCGCCAGCAGCTTTTCGGCGGGTCGTACGTACGAGCAGTACTTC.

The J gene is TRBJ1-1, the V gene TRBV6-4; no definite D call. Trimming stripped 8 bases from V and 0 bases from J, with 10 bases between. The germline V gene has CDR1 MRHNA and CDR2 SNTAGT. CDR3 length: 13 amino acids. The DNA of the CDR3 is TGTGCCAGCTCGAGACAACTGAACACTGAAGCTTTCTTT. Translated: CASSRQLNTEAFF.